Given below is one TCR beta chain in context. It differs at one base from a far larger clone, so likely a read error. The length of the CDR3 is 14 residues. Trimming pared 6 bases from V and 5 bases from J, leaving 16 bases between. Germline V gene sequence: CDR1 SNHLY, CDR2 FYNNEI. The data were obtained in a study of regulatory T cells in long-lasting Graves disease. Study-wide context: Newly diagnosed Graves' patients took antithyroid drugs under 3 months.

Time point: newly diagnosed GD, antithyroid drugs for less than 3 months. PBMC-derived RNA was used for the TCR library. Arm-PCR of CDR3 regions with iRepertoire HTBI primers generated TCR beta libraries. TCRdb used MiXCR to reprocess the multiplex PCR reads, holding one entry per CDR3 protein. This table has around 250,000 distinct CDR3 sequences, 20% to 25% appearing once. The TCR comes from a female donor with Graves disease. V gene TRBV2 combines with J gene TRBJ2-5; D is perhaps TRBD1 or TRBD2 (5 bases each). The sequencing used peripheral blood mononuclear cells (PBMCs), collected at new diagnosis, from a patient treated with antithyroid drugs. For the CDR3, the DNA is TGTGCCAGCAGCCTAGGCGCAGGGAGTGAGACCCAGTACTTC. This gives the protein CASSLGAGSETQYF.